This T cell receptor (beta chain) is drawn from a study of monozygotic twins with inflammatory bowel disease. Each UMI, carrying a 6-nucleotide sample barcode, came from template switching. Reprocessing the 5' RACE reads, TCRdb reports a single entry for every CDR3 protein and omits DNA. This table holds 330,000 or so distinct CDR3 sequences. Researchers isolated total RNA from whole blood without sorting T cells. CDR1 and CDR2 (germline): SGHAT, FQNNGV. This CDR3 has 16 amino acids. The receptor's source is a human donor with ulcerative colitis or Crohn's disease, or a healthy co-twin of an affected twin (not recorded which). V gene TRBV11-2 combines with J gene TRBJ2-7; TCRdb's D gene call, TRBD2, goes unchecked for lack of DNA. Input material: blood. The CDR3 is CASSLVRLAGFYEQYF.